This T cell receptor (beta chain) was captured by sequencing in a study of blood T cell repertoires in COVID-19. Overall study: Samples representing acute and convalescent COVID-19 were sourced from the United States, Italy and Spain.

This CDR3 has 16 residues. Trimming cost V 4 bases and J 4 bases, with 19 bases left between them. Germline CDR1 reads LGHDT; CDR2 reads YNNKEL (reference sequence). Source study methods: Researchers report that nucleated cell counts were estimated from reference gene primer amplification. Sequencing was performed with immunoSEQ multiplex PCR; in TCRdb, only in-frame clones are kept and a portion is missing. V, J and clone size were drawn from that table, and D and trimming were deduced from the DNA. Found here are about 300,000 clones, roughly 86% of them singletons; the top ten hold 1.6%. Sequenced input: peripheral blood. The TCR originated in a woman between 50 and 59 years old with acute or convalescent COVID-19. This chain connects TRBV3-1 (or the pseudogene TRBV3-2) to TRBJ1-2; D remains unclear. CDR3 protein: CASSRLGEGWSYGYTF. CDR3 sequence (DNA): TGTGCCAGCAGCCGGCTAGGAGAGGGTTGGAGCTATGGCTACACCTTC.